This entry lists 7 T cell receptor beta chains sequenced from one sample in a study of blood T cell repertoires in COVID-19. Profiling relied on immunoSEQ multiplex PCR, and the TCRdb table lists in-frame clones only, not all of them. The table includes about 220,000 clones, approximately 83% detected once. The sequencing sample was made of PBMCs or T cells enriched from blood (not recorded which). Every receptor here comes from a woman between 40 and 50 years old with acute COVID-19.

The V and J genes are TRBV15 and TRBJ2-3, with 8 positions matching TRBD2. Trimming took 2 bases from V and 0 from J; bases not matched to a gene: 1. Germline V CDR1 and CDR2: LNHNV, YYDKDF (reference sequence). The CDR3 consists of 15 residues. CDR3 nucleotides: TGTGCCACCAGCAGAACTAGCGGTAGCACAGATACGCAGTATTTT. As protein: CATSRTSGSTDTQYF.

V gene TRBV7-6 combines with J gene TRBJ2-7, with TRBD2 as a possible D gene (5 bases). V was trimmed by 3 bases and J by 2 bases, leaving 11 bases between them. CDR1 is SGHVS and CDR2 is FNYEAQ in the germline V gene. The length of the CDR3 is 14 residues. CDR3 nucleotide sequence: TGTGCCAGCAGCTTCAATCGGGGAACCTACGAGCAGTACTTC. Amino acid sequence: CASSFNRGTYEQYF.

The genes are TRBV4-1 and TRBJ2-1, with D unclear. V lost 0 bases to trimming and J lost 4 bases, with 7 bases between them. The CDR3 extends over 14 amino acids. Germline CDR1 is MGHRA and CDR2 is YSYEKL. The CDR3 is CASSQEFQYNEQFF. The CDR3 DNA reads TGCGCCAGCAGCCAAGAATTCCAGTACAATGAGCAGTTCTTC.

The rearrangement links TRBV10-1 to TRBJ2-3; 9 nucleotides match TRBD2. The CDR3 loop spans 17 amino acids. V lost 4 bases and J lost 5; bases outside the gene matches: 13. Germline V CDR1 and CDR2: WNHNN, SYGVQD (reference sequence). DNA of the CDR3: TGCGCCAGCAGTGGTGAAGGTAGCGGGAGAAAGCAAGATACGCAGTATTTT. This encodes CASSGEGSGRKQDTQYF.

V and J are TRBV11-3 and TRBJ2-1; tentatively, D is TRBD2 (6 bases). The CDR3 extends over 14 amino acids. CDR1 is SGHNT, CDR2 YENEEA, per germline. The V gene lost 0 bases and the J gene lost 7 bases, with 10 bases spanning the gap. DNA for the CDR3: TGTGCCAGCAGCTTAGATTCAGGGACTAATGAGCAGTTCTTC. This gives the protein CASSLDSGTNEQFF.

The V gene is TRBV4-1, the J gene TRBJ2-5; the D gene is possibly TRBD1 (6 bases). Germline loops: CDR1 MGHRA, CDR2 YSYEKL. Trimming took off 2 bases at V and 5 bases at J, with 15 bases between the two ends. The length of the CDR3 is 15 residues. The CDR3 is CASSQTGQLRETQYF. The CDR3 nucleotides read TGCGCCAGCAGCCAAACCGGACAGCTAAGGGAGACCCAGTACTTC.

J is TRBJ1-2 and V is TRBV7-8, with unresolved D. The CDR3 totals 12 residues. The V gene lost 6 bases and the J gene lost 8 bases, with 13 bases spanning the gap. Germline CDR1 is SGHVS and CDR2 is FQNEAQ. The CDR3 region has the DNA TGTGCCAGCAGTGCTAACGGTTTGGGCTACACCTTC. It specifies CASSANGLGYTF.